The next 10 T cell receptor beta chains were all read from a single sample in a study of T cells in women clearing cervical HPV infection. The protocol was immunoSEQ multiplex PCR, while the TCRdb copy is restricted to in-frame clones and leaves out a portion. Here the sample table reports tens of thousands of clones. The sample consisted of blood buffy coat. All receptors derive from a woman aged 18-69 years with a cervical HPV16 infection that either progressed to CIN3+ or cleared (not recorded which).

The CDR3: CASSLGQTPYEAFF. The CDR3 bases that were read are TGTGCCAGTAGCCTCGGACAGACCCCCTACGAG. This chain connects TRBV19 to TRBJ1-1; tentative D call: TRBD1 (6 bases). The read comes to an end 3 residues before the CDR3 does, leaving the germline J gene to fill in the end. The CDR3 covers 14 residues. Germline lookup yields CDR1 LNHDA and CDR2 SQIVND (reference sequence).

The CDR3 bases that were read are TGTGCCAGCAGTGAAGCGACAGACCTCTACGAG. Translated: CASSEATDLYE. The entire CDR3 sequence reads CASSEATDLYEQYF. This chain uses TRBV6-1 with TRBJ2-7, with a tentative D call TRBD1 (5 bases). The read is 3 residues too short to cover the CDR3 end, so that end is filled in from the germline J gene. Germline V lookup: CDR1 MNHNS, CDR2 SASEGT. This CDR3 has 14 residues. V was clipped by 0 bases and J by 3 bases, with 9 bases between them.

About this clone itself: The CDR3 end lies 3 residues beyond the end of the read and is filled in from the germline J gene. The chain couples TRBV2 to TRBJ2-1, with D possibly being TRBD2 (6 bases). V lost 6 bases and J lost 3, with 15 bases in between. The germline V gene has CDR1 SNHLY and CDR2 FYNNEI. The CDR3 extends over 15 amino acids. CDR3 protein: CASRGGSGNYNEQFF. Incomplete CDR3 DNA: TGTGCCAGCAGGGGTGGTAGCGGTAACTACAATGAG.

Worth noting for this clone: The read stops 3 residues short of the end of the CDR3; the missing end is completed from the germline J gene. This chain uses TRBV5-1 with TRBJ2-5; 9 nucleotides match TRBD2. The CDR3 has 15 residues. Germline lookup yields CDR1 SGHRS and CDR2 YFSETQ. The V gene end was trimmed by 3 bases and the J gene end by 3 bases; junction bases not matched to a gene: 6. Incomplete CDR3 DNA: TGCGCCAGCAGCTGGGGTAGCGGGGGCAAAGAGACC. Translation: CASSWGSGGKET. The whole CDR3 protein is CASSWGSGGKETQYF.

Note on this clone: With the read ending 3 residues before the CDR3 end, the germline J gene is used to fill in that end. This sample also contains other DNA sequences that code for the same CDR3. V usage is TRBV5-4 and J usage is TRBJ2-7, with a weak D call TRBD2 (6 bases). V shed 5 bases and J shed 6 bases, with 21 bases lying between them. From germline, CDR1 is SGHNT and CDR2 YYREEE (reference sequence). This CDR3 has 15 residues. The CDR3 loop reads CASSLPGAGFAEQYF. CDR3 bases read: TGTGCCAGCAGTCTCCCGGGTGCGGGGTTTGCCGAG.

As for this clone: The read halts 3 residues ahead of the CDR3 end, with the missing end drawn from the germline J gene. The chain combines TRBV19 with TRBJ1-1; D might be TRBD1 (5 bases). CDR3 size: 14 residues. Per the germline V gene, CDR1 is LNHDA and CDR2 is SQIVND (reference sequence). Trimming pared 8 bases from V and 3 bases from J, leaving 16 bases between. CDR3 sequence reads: CASRRGRGDTEAFF. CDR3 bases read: TGTGCCAGTCGCCGGGGCCGGGGGGACACTGAA.

CDR3 sequence: CSARAVAGGSDTQYF. CDR3 DNA (partial): TGCAGTGCTAGAGCCGTAGCGGGGGGGTCAGATACG. This rearrangement joins TRBV20-1 to TRBJ2-3, with 11 positions matching TRBD2. The read finishes 3 residues shy of the CDR3 end, and the germline J gene is used to complete it. J lost 4 bases, V lost 1 base, and 4 bases had no gene match. The germline CDR1 and CDR2 sequences are DFQATT and SNEGSKA (reference sequence). This CDR3 has 15 amino acids.

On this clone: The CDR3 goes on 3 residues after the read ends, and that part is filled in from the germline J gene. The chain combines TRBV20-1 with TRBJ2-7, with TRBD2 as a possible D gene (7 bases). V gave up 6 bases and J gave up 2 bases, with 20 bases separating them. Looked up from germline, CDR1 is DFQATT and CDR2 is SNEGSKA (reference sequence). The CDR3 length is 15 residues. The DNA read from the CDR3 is TGCAGTGCGGGGGGGCCGGTCAGAGCGACCTACGAG. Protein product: CSAGGPVRATYE. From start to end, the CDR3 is CSAGGPVRATYEQYF.

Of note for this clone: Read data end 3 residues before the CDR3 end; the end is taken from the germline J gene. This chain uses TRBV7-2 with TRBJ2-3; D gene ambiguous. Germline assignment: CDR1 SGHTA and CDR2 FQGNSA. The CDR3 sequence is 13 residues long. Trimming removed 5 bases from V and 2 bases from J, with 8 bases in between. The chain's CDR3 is CASSPSYTDTQYF. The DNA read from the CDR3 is TGTGCCAGCAGCCCAAGCTACACAGATACG.

CDR3 bases read: TGTGCCAGCAGTGAGTCGTCAGGGGGGAGTAATTCACCA. This sequence encodes CASSESSGGSNSP. The full CDR3 is CASSESSGGSNSPLFF. The V call is TRBV2, the J call TRBJ1-4; 7 nucleotides match TRBD1. The read comes to an end 3 residues before the CDR3 does, leaving the germline J gene to fill in the end. CDR3 length: 16 residues. Looked up from germline, CDR1 is SNHLY and CDR2 is FYNNEI.